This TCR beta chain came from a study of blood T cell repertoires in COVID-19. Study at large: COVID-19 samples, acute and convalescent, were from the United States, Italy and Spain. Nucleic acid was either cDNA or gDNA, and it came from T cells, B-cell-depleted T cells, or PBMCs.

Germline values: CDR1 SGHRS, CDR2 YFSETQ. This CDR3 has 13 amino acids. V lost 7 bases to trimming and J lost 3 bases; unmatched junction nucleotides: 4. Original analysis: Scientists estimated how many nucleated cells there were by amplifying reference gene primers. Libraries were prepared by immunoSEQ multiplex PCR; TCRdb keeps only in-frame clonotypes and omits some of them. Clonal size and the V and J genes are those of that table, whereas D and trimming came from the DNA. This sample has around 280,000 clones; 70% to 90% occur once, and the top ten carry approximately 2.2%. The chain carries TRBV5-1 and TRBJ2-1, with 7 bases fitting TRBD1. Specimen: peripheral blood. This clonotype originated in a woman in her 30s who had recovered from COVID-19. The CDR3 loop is CASVGDSYNEQFF. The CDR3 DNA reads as TGCGCCAGCGTCGGGGACAGCTACAATGAGCAGTTCTTC.